Listed below are T cell receptor beta chains from one sample, sequenced in a study of T cells in tumors after PD-1 blockade. Repertoires were generated with immunoSEQ multiplex PCR, while TCRdb's copy carries only in-frame clones and drops some. Of about 8,200 clones in the sample, 62% were seen once. The material was tumor tissue, obtained after anti-PD-1 treatment. The receptor set was obtained from a human donor with basal cell carcinoma. CDR3s include the opening cysteine and the closing phenylalanine or tryptophan. The D gene is left open where the match is weak. Clone size appears in some rows only: once, few, many, or a class for an expanded clone.

j_call	d_call	clone_size	v_call	cdr3_aa	cdr3_nt
TRBJ1-2	.	.	TRBV18	CASSLEVGMNYGYTF	TGTGCCAGCTCACTGGAGGTAGGGATGAACTATGGCTACACCTTC
TRBJ2-5	TRBD2	few	TRBV5-4	CASSPTSGGETQYF	TGTGCCAGCAGCCCTACTAGCGGGGGTGAGACCCAGTACTTC
TRBJ2-7	TRBD1	.	TRBV25-1	CASSGQGAVYEQYF	TGTGCCAGCAGTGGACAGGGGGCTGTCTACGAGCAGTACTTC
TRBJ1-2	.	few	TRBV24-1	CATSPTLGYTF	TGTGCCACCAGTCCGACACTCGGCTACACCTTC
TRBJ1-1	.	.	TRBV24-1	CATSEGNTEAFF	TGTGCCACCAGTGAGGGGAACACTGAAGCTTTCTTT
TRBJ2-3	.	once	TRBV19	CASSKFWTVASTDTQYF	TGTGCCAGTAGTAAGTTCTGGACAGTAGCTAGCACAGATACGCAGTATTTT
TRBJ1-1	TRBD1	.	TRBV10-3	CAITGQGDTEAFF	TGTGCCATCACTGGACAGGGTGACACTGAAGCTTTCTTT
TRBJ2-5	.	.	TRBV18	CASSPPGVGTQYF	TGTGCCAGCTCTCCTCCGGGAGTGGGGACCCAGTACTTC
TRBJ1-6	TRBD1	.	TRBV19	CASSTRDRGLYNSPLHF	TGTGCCAGTAGTACCCGGGACAGGGGACTTTATAATTCACCCCTCCACTTT
TRBJ2-1	TRBD1	once	TRBV6-5	CASRGQGEINEQFF	TGTGCCAGCAGAGGACAGGGGGAGATCAATGAGCAGTTCTTC
TRBJ2-3	TRBD1	few	TRBV11-3	CASSSTGKSGDTQYF	TGTGCCAGCAGCTCGACAGGGAAGAGTGGAGATACGCAGTATTTT
TRBJ2-2	TRBD1	.	TRBV2	CATSVGQVNTGELFF	TGTGCCACCTCGGTTGGACAGGTGAACACCGGGGAGCTGTTTTTT
TRBJ2-3	TRBD1	once	TRBV18	CASSLDRGLDTQYF	TGTGCCAGCTCATTGGACAGGGGGTTAGATACGCAGTATTTT